Here is one TCR beta chain with its context. What it recognizes is unknown. A second PCR of 7 to 11 cycles used a sample-barcoded 5' primer and a J-beta primer mix. MiXCR, applied by TCRdb to the 5' RACE reads, yields one record per CDR3 protein. The table has about 540,000 distinct CDR3 sequences, 24% seen once. Unmatched junction bases numbered 7, after V lost 0 bases and J lost 3 bases. CDR3 length: 17 amino acids. The germline gives CDR1 KGHDR, CDR2 SFDVKD. This record comes from a study of blood T cells in healthy people across ages. Study-wide results and limits: Observed TCR beta diversity per million T cells went down as age went up. This fall followed a roughly linear course with age. Strongly correlated with naive T cell percentage was TCR beta diversity.

This same sample was also taken into another study, of T cells of mothers and their children. As that study records: Overlap in related mother-child pairs always slightly exceeded unrelated pairs, never significantly.

The chain recombines TRBV24-1 with TRBJ2-1; TRBD1 matches at 7 bases. This TCR was sampled from a boy younger than 18 in good health. The material sequenced was blood. DNA for the CDR3: TGTGCCACCAGTGATTTGGCCTCCCGGGACAGCTACAATGAGCAGTTCTTC. Translated, it gives CATSDLASRDSYNEQFF.